What follows describes a single TCR beta chain. Profiling relied on immunoSEQ multiplex PCR, and the TCRdb table lists in-frame clones only, not all of them. The sample includes approximately 79,000 clones, 89% seen only once; the top ten take approximately 7.2%. The sample originates from a study of control samples from healthy donors and cancer patients. Germline CDR1 is MNHEY and CDR2 is SVGAGI. With 5 bases clipped from V and 0 bases from J, the junction kept 2 bases outside the gene matches. This CDR3 region has 14 residues. What was sequenced was blood. This clonotype was obtained from a man in his fifties in good health. The chain carries TRBV6-5 and TRBJ2-7; 9 nucleotides line up with TRBD2. The CDR3 DNA sequence: TGTGCCAGCAGTAGCGGGGGGAGCTCCTACGAGCAGTACTTC. Its translation: CASSSGGSSYEQYF.